This is a list of T cell receptor beta chains from one sample in a study of T cells expressing NK-cell markers. With the 5' RACE reads reprocessed, TCRdb shows one record per CDR3 protein and no DNA. The sample totals some 410,000 distinct CDR3 sequences. Sequenced sample: blood T cells: a sorted CD56 or NKG2C T cell subset, CD4+ or CD8+ T cells, or bulk PBMC T cells (not recorded which). These receptors all stem from a woman aged 18-70 years in good health. Each CDR3 is given with its conserved first and last residue. Each record gives: V gene, J gene, CDR3 protein.

TRBV11-2,TRBJ1-2,CASSLVGAFYGYTF
TRBV20-1,TRBJ1-6,CSAGVTANSPLHF
TRBV13,TRBJ1-1,CASSDREGQLLF
TRBV6-1,TRBJ2-1,CASSELAGGYNEQFF
TRBV6-2/TRBV6-3,TRBJ2-1,CASSDLSGGSYNEQFF
TRBV6-1,TRBJ2-1,CASKRLNRDNEQFF
TRBV7-8,TRBJ2-3,CASSLPSVDRLGLNTQYF
TRBV20-1,TRBJ2-5,CSARGSFEKEETQYF
TRBV18,TRBJ2-3,CASSPPGLRDSTDTQYF
TRBV7-9,TRBJ2-7,CASSSRLDKQPYEQYF
TRBV12-3/TRBV12-4,TRBJ2-7,CASSPTRGFEQYF
TRBV6-5,TRBJ2-7,CASSYSSAGVTEQYF
TRBV27,TRBJ2-6,CASSLQRGSGANVLTF
TRBV20-1,TRBJ2-2,CSAKVVAPTGELFF
TRBV7-2,TRBJ2-3,CASSTPTDTQYF
TRBV6-1,TRBJ2-7,CASSERQGRNEQYF
TRBV7-9,TRBJ2-2,CASTSALNTGELFF
TRBV6-4,TRBJ2-1,CASSARGQSSYNEQFF
TRBV5-1,TRBJ2-2,CAGGTGTTESTGELFF
TRBV10-3,TRBJ2-1,CAISESTYNEQFF
TRBV19,TRBJ2-5,CASSLRRDWTQETQYF
TRBV5-1,TRBJ2-7,CASSTGQGSSYEQYF
TRBV12-3/TRBV12-4,TRBJ1-3,CASERTLGNTIYF
TRBV20-1,TRBJ1-6,CSARIFRDKSASSYNSPLHF
TRBV18,TRBJ2-3,CASSTGTGRGGDTQYF
TRBV20-1,TRBJ2-5,CSAFRLAGQETQYF
TRBV6-1,TRBJ2-3,CASSSSGEREDTQYF
TRBV27,TRBJ2-7,CASKDNRVSYEQYF
TRBV12-3/TRBV12-4,TRBJ1-1,CASVRWGGNTEAFF
TRBV11-2,TRBJ2-3,CASSQPTGTSGGYSTDTQYF
TRBV24-1,TRBJ1-2,CATSDTTGFGGYTF
TRBV11-1,TRBJ2-1,CASSGESRGAKSYNEQFF
TRBV5-1,TRBJ2-3,CASSAIITDTQYF
TRBV20-1,TRBJ1-1,CSGSGGLNTEAFF
TRBV29-1,TRBJ1-1,CSVGLPGRPEAFF
TRBV7-9,TRBJ2-1,CASSPWGLNNEQFF
TRBV12-3/TRBV12-4,TRBJ1-1,CASCLSGVGTEAFF
TRBV6-2/TRBV6-3,TRBJ2-3,CASSYGGSADTQYF
TRBV25-1,TRBJ1-1,CASNGGDTEAFF
TRBV6-1,TRBJ1-5,CASNPPGENQPQHF
TRBV7-2,TRBJ2-1,CASSRGAYNEQFF
TRBV7-8,TRBJ2-3,CASSATGGLVGGDTQYF
TRBV7-2,TRBJ2-1,CASSLSFYNEQFF
TRBV15,TRBJ1-2,CATSRDAQNYGYTF
TRBV7-2,TRBJ2-1,CASSPAGTERHNEQFF
TRBV29-1,TRBJ2-1,CGGTSGKNEQFF
TRBV20-1,TRBJ2-5,CSARDPDRAYQETQYF
TRBV29-1,TRBJ2-1,CSGHRGNEQFF
TRBV29-1,TRBJ1-1,CSADPEGWTEAFF
TRBV7-2,TRBJ1-1,CASSLVGEVRTEAFF
TRBV7-9,TRBJ2-5,CASSPSGSQETQYF
TRBV20-1,TRBJ1-2,CSARDHRTASYGYTF
TRBV24-1,TRBJ1-2,CATSDSTGELYGYTF
TRBV28,TRBJ2-1,CASSFRGLAKGEQFF
TRBV14,TRBJ1-2,CASSQVKAYGYTF